These 8 T cell receptor beta chains were all obtained from the same sample, sequenced in a study of T cell responses to AZD1222 COVID-19 vaccine. Some clones are missing from TCRdb's copy, which holds only in-frame ones; the method was immunoSEQ multiplex PCR. The table shows roughly 80,000 clones, with approximately 87% occurring only once. Sequenced here: peripheral blood, sampled 28 days after the second AZD1222 dose. These receptors were taken from an adult who received the AZD1222 COVID-19 vaccine.

The rearrangement uses TRBV7-2 and TRBJ2-1, with 7 positions matching TRBD2. The CDR3 totals 18 residues. The V segment lost 5 bases and the J segment 7 bases; nucleotides outside the gene matches: 20. The germline CDR1 and CDR2 sequences are SGHTA and FQGNSA. Written as DNA, the CDR3 is TGTGCCAGCAGCGCCCTTGGCGGGGGTGGCGGTCTGAGGAATGAGCAGTTCTTC. Translation: CASSALGGGGGLRNEQFF.

The V call is TRBV5-1, the J call TRBJ2-7, with unresolved D. The CDR3 loop spans 16 amino acids. CDR1 and CDR2 from the germline V gene are SGHRS and YFSETQ. Trimming left V 4 bases short and J 0 bases short, with 17 bases between. The CDR3 spells CASSGRPTASSYEQYF. As DNA, the CDR3 is TGCGCCAGCAGCGGCCGACCCACAGCTAGCTCCTACGAGCAGTACTTC.

This clone has only a few counts. The chain employs TRBV28 and TRBJ1-2; D call uncertain. The length of the CDR3 is 14 residues. Germline assignment: CDR1 MDHEN and CDR2 SYDVKM. Trimming took off 5 bases at V and 6 bases at J, with 16 bases between the two ends. The CDR3 sequence: CASSIPGGSDGYTF. CDR3 nucleotides: TGTGCCAGCAGTATCCCGGGAGGCTCCGATGGCTACACCTTC.

The chain has TRBV7-3 and TRBJ1-1; tentative D call: TRBD1 (5 bases). Deletions cut 1 base from V and 8 bases from J, with 8 bases between. The CDR3 consists of 12 residues. Germline assignment: CDR1 SGHTA and CDR2 FQGTGA. The chain's CDR3 is CASSLRQGEAFF. The CDR3 nucleotides are TGTGCCAGCAGCTTAAGGCAGGGAGAAGCTTTCTTT.

V usage is TRBV10-1 and J usage is TRBJ1-5; D may be TRBD1 (6 bases). Germline assignment: CDR1 WNHNN and CDR2 SYGVQD (reference sequence). This CDR3 has 15 residues. Trimming removed 11 bases at V and 2 bases at J, with 19 bases between. CDR3 sequence: CAGTPTGPCNQPQHF. In nucleotides, the CDR3 is TGCGCCGGCACTCCGACAGGTCCCTGCAATCAGCCCCAGCATTTT.

The gene calls are TRBV19 and TRBJ1-1, with TRBD1 matching over 7 bases. Unmatched junction bases numbered 15, after V lost 5 bases and J lost 6 bases. The germline CDR1 and CDR2 sequences are LNHDA and SQIVND (reference sequence). The CDR3 has 16 amino acids. The CDR3 DNA reads as TGTGCCAGTAGTCCACTGAGGGTCGACAGGGACGCTGAAGCTTTCTTT. The encoded protein is CASSPLRVDRDAEAFF.

The chain couples TRBV3-1 (or the pseudogene TRBV3-2) to TRBJ1-2; weak D call: TRBD1 (5 bases). The CDR3 loop spans 12 amino acids. CDR1 and CDR2 (germline): LGHDT, YNNKEL (reference sequence). Deletions cut 5 bases from V and 5 bases from J, with 9 bases between. CDR3 sequence (DNA): TGTGCCAGCAGCTTGGACACTTATGGCTACACCTTC. Its protein product is CASSLDTYGYTF.

The table lists this clone with a count of one. This chain connects TRBV6-6 to TRBJ2-3; no clear D. This CDR3 region has 16 residues. V was shortened by 2 bases and J by 0 bases, with 12 bases between the two germline ends. Germline CDR1 is MNHNY and CDR2 is SVGAGI (reference sequence). This chain's CDR3 is CASSYSQDFSTDTQYF. DNA for the CDR3: TGTGCCAGCAGTTACAGCCAGGATTTTAGCACAGATACGCAGTATTTT.